This TCR beta chain derives from a study of blood T cells in healthy people across ages. This clonotype was observed a few times. The donors, healthy Caucasians from Russia, were aged 6 to 90. A J-beta primer mix and a sample-barcoded 5' primer were used in a second PCR of about 7 to 12 cycles. TCRdb redid the calling of the 5' RACE reads with MiXCR, one entry per CDR3 protein. The sample has about 640,000 distinct CDR3 sequences; approximately 30% are singletons. This CDR3 has 11 residues. V shed 5 bases and J shed 6 bases, with 7 bases lying between them. Germline V gene lookup returns CDR1 SEHNR and CDR2 FQNEAQ (reference sequence).

The source is an elderly woman in good health. Material: blood. V is TRBV7-9 and J is TRBJ1-2; D not certain. CDR3 residues: CASSLYDGYTF. The DNA of the CDR3 is TGTGCCAGCAGCCTCTATGATGGCTACACCTTC.